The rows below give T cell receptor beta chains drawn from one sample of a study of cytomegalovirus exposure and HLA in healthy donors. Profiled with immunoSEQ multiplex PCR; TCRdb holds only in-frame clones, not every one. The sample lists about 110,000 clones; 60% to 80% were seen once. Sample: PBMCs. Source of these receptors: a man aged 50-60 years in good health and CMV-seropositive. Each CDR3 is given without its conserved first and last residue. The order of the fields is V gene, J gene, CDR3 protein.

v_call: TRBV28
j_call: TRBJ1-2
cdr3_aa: ASSPGQGTPYGYT

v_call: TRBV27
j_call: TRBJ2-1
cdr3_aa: ASQGDNEQF

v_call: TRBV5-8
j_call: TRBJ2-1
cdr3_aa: ASSLFGTSGGAYNEQF

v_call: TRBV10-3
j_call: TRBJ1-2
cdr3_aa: AISAVLGGNYGYT

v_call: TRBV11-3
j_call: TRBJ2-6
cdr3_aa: ASSFGWAGYSGANVLT

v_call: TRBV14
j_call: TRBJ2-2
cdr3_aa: ASSQTDSSNTGELF

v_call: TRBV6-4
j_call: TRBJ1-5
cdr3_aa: ASSEQVNQPQH

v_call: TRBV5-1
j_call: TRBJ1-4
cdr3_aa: ASSLAGAEEKLF

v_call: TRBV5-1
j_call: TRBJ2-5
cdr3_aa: ASNPLSQGGQETQY

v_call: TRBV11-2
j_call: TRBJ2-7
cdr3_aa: ASSLDALRL

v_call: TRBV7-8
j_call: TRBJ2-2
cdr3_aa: ASSLAPRGLTGELF

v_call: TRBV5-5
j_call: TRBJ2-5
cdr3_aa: ASSFTSQETQY

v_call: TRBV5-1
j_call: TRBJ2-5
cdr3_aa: ASSPDSRRTQY

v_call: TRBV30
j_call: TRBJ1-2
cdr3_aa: AWSVGADRGLGGYT

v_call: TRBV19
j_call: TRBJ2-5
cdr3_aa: ASSIVGGEETQY

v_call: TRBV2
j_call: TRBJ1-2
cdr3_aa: ASPRVVNYGYT

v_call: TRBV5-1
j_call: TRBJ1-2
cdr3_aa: ASSLDSYGYT

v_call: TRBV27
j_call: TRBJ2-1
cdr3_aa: ASSLLSGRSGEQF

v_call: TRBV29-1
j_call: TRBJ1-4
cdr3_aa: SVRRGATNEKLF

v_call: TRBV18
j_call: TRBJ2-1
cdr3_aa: ASSPDSLSYNGQF

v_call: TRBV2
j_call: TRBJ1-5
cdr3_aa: ASSEALGRGRPQH

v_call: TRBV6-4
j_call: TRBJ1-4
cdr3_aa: ASSDRTDNEKLF

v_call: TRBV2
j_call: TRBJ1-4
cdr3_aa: ASNDSGDEKLF

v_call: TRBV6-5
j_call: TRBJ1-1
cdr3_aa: ASSYSVRSDTEAF

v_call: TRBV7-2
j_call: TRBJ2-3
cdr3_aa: ASSPPTSGATDTQY

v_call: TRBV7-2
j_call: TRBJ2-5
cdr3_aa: ASSFGGGETQY

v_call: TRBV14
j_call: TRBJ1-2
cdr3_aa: ASSYRTGYGYT

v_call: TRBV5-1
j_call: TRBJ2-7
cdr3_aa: ASSYLTGSREQY

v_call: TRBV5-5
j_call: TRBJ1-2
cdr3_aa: ASSLGTSGFSVGYT

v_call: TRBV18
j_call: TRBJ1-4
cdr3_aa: ASSPDRGQGEEKLF

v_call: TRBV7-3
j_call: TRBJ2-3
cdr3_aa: ASSSQGYDTQY

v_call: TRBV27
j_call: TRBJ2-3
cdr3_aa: ASSSHRESTDTQY

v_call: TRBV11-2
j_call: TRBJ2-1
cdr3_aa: ASSFKGGLERF

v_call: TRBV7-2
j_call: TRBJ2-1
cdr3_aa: ASSLASRTPEGEQF

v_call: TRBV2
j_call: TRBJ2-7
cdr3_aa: ASTDRASGREEGPLSHEQY

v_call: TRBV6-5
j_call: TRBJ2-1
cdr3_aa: ASRLAPGSYNEQF

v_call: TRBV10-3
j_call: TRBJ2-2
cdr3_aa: AIKYQGTANTGELF

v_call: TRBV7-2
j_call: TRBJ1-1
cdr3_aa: ASSLGKGARLEAF

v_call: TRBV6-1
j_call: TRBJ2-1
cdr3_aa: ASSETSGGVLNEQF

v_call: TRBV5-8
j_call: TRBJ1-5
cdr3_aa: VSSLLKGDQPQH

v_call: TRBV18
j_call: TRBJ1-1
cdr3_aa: ASSPPRGQGAGMNTEAF

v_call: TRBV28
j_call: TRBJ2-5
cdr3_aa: ASSFHRFRQGQETQY

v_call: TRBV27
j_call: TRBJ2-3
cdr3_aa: ASSFWGRTDTQY